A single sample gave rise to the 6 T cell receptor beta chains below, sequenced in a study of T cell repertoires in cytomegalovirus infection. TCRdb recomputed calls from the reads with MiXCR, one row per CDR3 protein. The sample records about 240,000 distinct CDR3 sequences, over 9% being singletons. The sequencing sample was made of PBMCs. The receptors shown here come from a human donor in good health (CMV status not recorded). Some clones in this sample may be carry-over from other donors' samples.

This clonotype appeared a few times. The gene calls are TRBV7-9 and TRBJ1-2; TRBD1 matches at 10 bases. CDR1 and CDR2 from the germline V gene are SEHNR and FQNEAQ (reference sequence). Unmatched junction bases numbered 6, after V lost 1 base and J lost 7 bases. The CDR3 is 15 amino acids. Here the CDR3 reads CASSLEVTGGSGYTF. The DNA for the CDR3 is TGTGCCAGCAGCTTAGAGGTGACAGGGGGCTCTGGCTACACCTTC.

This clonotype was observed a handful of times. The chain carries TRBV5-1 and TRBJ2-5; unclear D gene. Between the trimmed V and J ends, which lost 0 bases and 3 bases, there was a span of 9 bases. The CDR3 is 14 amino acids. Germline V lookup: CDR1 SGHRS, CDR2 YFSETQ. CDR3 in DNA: TGCGCCAGCAGCTTGGCCCGTGGGGAAGAGACCCAGTACTTC. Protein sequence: CASSLARGEETQYF.

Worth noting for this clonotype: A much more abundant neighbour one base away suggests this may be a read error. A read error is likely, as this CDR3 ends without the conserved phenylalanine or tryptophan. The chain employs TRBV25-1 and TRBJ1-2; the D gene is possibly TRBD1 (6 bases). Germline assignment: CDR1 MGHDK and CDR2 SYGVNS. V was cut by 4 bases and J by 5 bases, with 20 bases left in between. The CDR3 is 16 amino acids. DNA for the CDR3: TGTGCCAGCAGTGCTCCGGGACAAGCCCATGCTTATGGCTACACCTCC. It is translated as CASSAPGQAHAYGYTS.

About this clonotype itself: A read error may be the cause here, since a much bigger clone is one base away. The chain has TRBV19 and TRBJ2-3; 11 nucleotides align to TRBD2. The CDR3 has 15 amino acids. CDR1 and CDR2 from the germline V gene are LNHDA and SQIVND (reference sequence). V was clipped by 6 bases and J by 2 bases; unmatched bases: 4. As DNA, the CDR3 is TGTGCCAGTAGAACGACTAGCGGGACCACAGATACGCAGTATTTT. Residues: CASRTTSGTTDTQYF.

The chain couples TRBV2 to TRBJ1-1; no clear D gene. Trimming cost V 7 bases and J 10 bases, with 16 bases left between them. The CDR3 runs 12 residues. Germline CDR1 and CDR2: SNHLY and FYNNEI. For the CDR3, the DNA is TGTGCCAGCACCGCCATCCAGCCGGGAGCTTTCTTT. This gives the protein CASTAIQPGAFF.

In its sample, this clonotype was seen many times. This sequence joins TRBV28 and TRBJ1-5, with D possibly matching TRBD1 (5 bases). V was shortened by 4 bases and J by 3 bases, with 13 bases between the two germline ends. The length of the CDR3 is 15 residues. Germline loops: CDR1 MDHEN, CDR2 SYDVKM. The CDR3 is CASSYNQGPNQPQHF. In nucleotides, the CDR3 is TGTGCCAGCAGTTACAACCAGGGACCCAATCAGCCCCAGCATTTT.